A selection of T cell receptor beta chains follows, all from one sample in a study of technical replicates of blood from a handful of donors. The repertoire was sequenced with immunoSEQ multiplex PCR; TCRdb's copy has only in-frame clones and lacks some. The data contain approximately 80,000 clones, 95% to 98% of them singletons. What was sequenced was T cells isolated from PBMCs. These receptors all come from a human donor in good health. Both conserved end residues are part of each CDR3. Fields, in order: clone size, J gene, D gene, V gene, CDR3 length, CDR3 protein, CDR3 DNA. D genes are given only for firm matches. A clone size is listed for some rows: how often the clone was seen (once, few, many), or a class if it is expanded.

clone_size: NA; j_call: TRBJ1-4; d_call: NA; v_call: TRBV2; cdr3_length: 13; cdr3_aa: CASSYTTNEKLFF; cdr3_nt: TGTGCCAGCAGCTATACAACTAATGAAAAACTGTTTTTT
clone_size: NA; j_call: TRBJ2-2; d_call: TRBD2; v_call: TRBV5-1; cdr3_length: 15; cdr3_aa: CASAPGLADTGELFF; cdr3_nt: TGCGCCAGCGCTCCGGGACTAGCGGACACCGGGGAGCTGTTTTTT
clone_size: NA; j_call: TRBJ1-1; d_call: NA; v_call: TRBV6-5; cdr3_length: 12; cdr3_aa: CASWWRATEAFF; cdr3_nt: TGTGCCAGCTGGTGGAGGGCCACTGAAGCTTTCTTT
clone_size: once; j_call: TRBJ2-5; d_call: TRBD2; v_call: TRBV5-1; cdr3_length: 15; cdr3_aa: CASSLRGRYQETQYF; cdr3_nt: TGCGCCAGCAGCTTGCGCGGGAGGTACCAAGAGACCCAGTACTTC
clone_size: NA; j_call: TRBJ2-7; d_call: NA; v_call: TRBV4-2; cdr3_length: 13; cdr3_aa: CASSHEDSYEQYF; cdr3_nt: TGTGCCAGCAGCCACGAGGACTCCTACGAGCAGTACTTC
clone_size: NA; j_call: TRBJ1-3; d_call: NA; v_call: TRBV11-2; cdr3_length: 14; cdr3_aa: CASSLSGTGNTIYF; cdr3_nt: TGTGCCAGCAGCTTATCGGGGACTGGAAACACCATATATTTT
clone_size: NA; j_call: TRBJ2-7; d_call: TRBD2; v_call: TRBV5-4; cdr3_length: 16; cdr3_aa: CASTVAPSGGTYEQYF; cdr3_nt: TGTGCCAGCACCGTTGCCCCTAGCGGGGGAACCTACGAGCAGTACTTC
clone_size: NA; j_call: TRBJ2-2; d_call: TRBD1; v_call: TRBV6-5; cdr3_length: 15; cdr3_aa: CASNRGQENTGELFF; cdr3_nt: TGTGCCAGCAACCGAGGACAGGAGAACACCGGGGAGCTGTTTTTT
clone_size: NA; j_call: TRBJ2-5; d_call: TRBD2; v_call: TRBV5-1; cdr3_length: 14; cdr3_aa: CASSWGLAEETQYF; cdr3_nt: TGCGCCAGCAGCTGGGGACTAGCGGAAGAGACCCAGTACTTC
clone_size: NA; j_call: TRBJ2-2; d_call: TRBD1; v_call: TRBV11-3; cdr3_length: 15; cdr3_aa: CASRSRDRSTGELFF; cdr3_nt: TGTGCCAGCAGATCAAGGGACAGGTCGACCGGGGAGCTGTTTTTT
clone_size: NA; j_call: TRBJ1-2; d_call: NA; v_call: TRBV5-1; cdr3_length: 16; cdr3_aa: CASSPGAGAKTYGYTF; cdr3_nt: TGCGCCAGCAGCCCTGGGGCTGGGGCGAAGACCTATGGCTACACCTTC
clone_size: NA; j_call: TRBJ2-1; d_call: TRBD1; v_call: TRBV6-5; cdr3_length: 15; cdr3_aa: CASSPDRGGYNEQFF; cdr3_nt: TGTGCCAGCAGCCCCGACAGGGGGGGATACAATGAGCAGTTCTTC
clone_size: NA; j_call: TRBJ1-2; d_call: NA; v_call: TRBV7-8; cdr3_length: 14; cdr3_aa: CASSLKRNTYGYTF; cdr3_nt: TGTGCCAGCAGCCTTAAGAGGAACACCTATGGCTACACCTTC
clone_size: NA; j_call: TRBJ2-3; d_call: TRBD2; v_call: TRBV5-1; cdr3_length: 15; cdr3_aa: CASSLVAGGSNTQYF; cdr3_nt: TGCGCCAGCAGTCTCGTAGCGGGGGGTTCAAATACGCAGTATTTT
clone_size: NA; j_call: TRBJ1-5; d_call: TRBD1; v_call: TRBV28; cdr3_length: 16; cdr3_aa: CASSDTGVYSNQPQHF; cdr3_nt: TGTGCCAGCAGTGACACAGGGGTTTATAGCAATCAGCCCCAGCATTTT
clone_size: NA; j_call: TRBJ1-5; d_call: NA; v_call: TRBV28; cdr3_length: 14; cdr3_aa: CASSWIRDSALQHF; cdr3_nt: TGTGCCAGCAGTTGGATCCGGGACTCAGCCCTTCAGCATTTT
clone_size: NA; j_call: TRBJ2-7; d_call: NA; v_call: TRBV28; cdr3_length: 14; cdr3_aa: CASSRYPQVLEQYF; cdr3_nt: TGTGCCAGCAGCCGCTACCCACAGGTACTCGAGCAGTACTTC
clone_size: NA; j_call: TRBJ2-1; d_call: NA; v_call: TRBV28; cdr3_length: 16; cdr3_aa: CASSSQAHTTDNEQFF; cdr3_nt: TGTGCCAGCAGTTCCCAGGCGCATACCACCGACAATGAGCAGTTCTTC
clone_size: NA; j_call: TRBJ1-4; d_call: NA; v_call: TRBV9; cdr3_length: 15; cdr3_aa: CASSVLGESNEKLFF; cdr3_nt: TGTGCCAGCAGCGTATTAGGGGAATCTAATGAAAAACTGTTTTTT
clone_size: NA; j_call: TRBJ2-3; d_call: NA; v_call: TRBV11-2; cdr3_length: 14; cdr3_aa: CASSFQALLDTQYF; cdr3_nt: TGTGCCAGCAGCTTTCAGGCTCTCCTCGATACGCAGTATTTT
clone_size: NA; j_call: TRBJ2-5; d_call: NA; v_call: TRBV7-3; cdr3_length: 15; cdr3_aa: CASSTKAGTKETQYF; cdr3_nt: TGTGCCAGCAGCACGAAAGCCGGGACAAAAGAGACCCAGTACTTC
clone_size: NA; j_call: TRBJ2-3; d_call: TRBD2; v_call: TRBV7-3; cdr3_length: 16; cdr3_aa: CASSLMMAGGGDTQYF; cdr3_nt: TGTGCCAGCAGCTTAATGATGGCGGGGGGGGGCGATACGCAGTATTTT
clone_size: NA; j_call: TRBJ2-5; d_call: TRBD1; v_call: TRBV6-5; cdr3_length: 12; cdr3_aa: CASRDRVGTQYF; cdr3_nt: TGTGCCAGCAGGGACAGGGTCGGGACCCAGTACTTC
clone_size: NA; j_call: TRBJ2-7; d_call: TRBD2; v_call: TRBV6-6; cdr3_length: 13; cdr3_aa: CASQGTSGYEQYF; cdr3_nt: TGTGCCAGCCAGGGGACTAGCGGCTACGAGCAGTACTTC
clone_size: NA; j_call: TRBJ2-1; d_call: NA; v_call: TRBV9; cdr3_length: 15; cdr3_aa: CASSVAGFGLDEQFF; cdr3_nt: TGTGCCAGCAGCGTAGCAGGGTTTGGGTTAGATGAGCAGTTCTTC
clone_size: once; j_call: TRBJ1-5; d_call: NA; v_call: TRBV29-1; cdr3_length: 14; cdr3_aa: CSAMTGTGNQPQHF; cdr3_nt: TGCAGCGCAATGACAGGAACGGGCAATCAGCCCCAGCATTTT
clone_size: NA; j_call: TRBJ1-5; d_call: NA; v_call: TRBV30; cdr3_length: 13; cdr3_aa: CAWNRVDNQPQHF; cdr3_nt: TGTGCCTGGAACAGGGTCGACAATCAGCCCCAGCATTTT
clone_size: NA; j_call: TRBJ2-3; d_call: TRBD2; v_call: TRBV7-8; cdr3_length: 16; cdr3_aa: CASSAKRGGLADTQYF; cdr3_nt: TGTGCCAGCAGCGCAAAGCGGGGGGGCCTCGCAGATACGCAGTATTTT
clone_size: NA; j_call: TRBJ1-1; d_call: TRBD1; v_call: TRBV9; cdr3_length: 13; cdr3_aa: CASSVTGATEAFF; cdr3_nt: TGTGCCAGCAGCGTGACAGGGGCGACTGAAGCTTTCTTT
clone_size: NA; j_call: TRBJ1-1; d_call: TRBD1; v_call: TRBV27; cdr3_length: 16; cdr3_aa: CASSLYRGRTDTEAFF; cdr3_nt: TGTGCCAGCAGTTTATACAGGGGGCGGACGGACACTGAAGCTTTCTTT
clone_size: NA; j_call: TRBJ1-2; d_call: TRBD1; v_call: TRBV10-3; cdr3_length: 14; cdr3_aa: CAISPEQGAGGYTF; cdr3_nt: TGTGCCATCAGTCCGGAACAGGGGGCGGGGGGCTACACCTTC
clone_size: NA; j_call: TRBJ2-1; d_call: NA; v_call: TRBV10-2; cdr3_length: 19; cdr3_aa: CATIGPLGRRDLTYNEQFF; cdr3_nt: TGCGCCACCATCGGCCCCTTGGGTAGGCGGGACCTGACCTACAATGAGCAGTTCTTC
clone_size: NA; j_call: TRBJ2-7; d_call: TRBD1; v_call: TRBV28; cdr3_length: 14; cdr3_aa: CASGFPDRDYEQYF; cdr3_nt: TGTGCCAGCGGCTTCCCCGACAGGGACTACGAGCAGTACTTC
clone_size: NA; j_call: TRBJ2-2; d_call: NA; v_call: TRBV27; cdr3_length: 13; cdr3_aa: CASRQVNTGELFF; cdr3_nt: TGTGCCAGCAGACAGGTTAACACCGGGGAGCTGTTTTTT
clone_size: NA; j_call: TRBJ1-5; d_call: NA; v_call: TRBV5-5; cdr3_length: 14; cdr3_aa: CASSLAWKNQPQHF; cdr3_nt: TGTGCCAGCAGCCTAGCGTGGAAGAATCAGCCCCAGCATTTT
clone_size: NA; j_call: TRBJ2-7; d_call: NA; v_call: TRBV18; cdr3_length: 13; cdr3_aa: CASSPAPTHEQYF; cdr3_nt: TGTGCCAGCTCACCGGCTCCAACCCACGAGCAGTACTTC
clone_size: NA; j_call: TRBJ2-7; d_call: NA; v_call: TRBV5-1; cdr3_length: 11; cdr3_aa: CASSFSHEQYF; cdr3_nt: TGCGCCAGCAGCTTTAGCCACGAGCAGTACTTC
clone_size: NA; j_call: TRBJ2-2; d_call: TRBD1; v_call: TRBV4-1; cdr3_length: 15; cdr3_aa: CASSQPTGKAGELFF; cdr3_nt: TGCGCCAGCAGCCAGCCGACAGGGAAGGCCGGGGAGCTGTTTTTT
clone_size: NA; j_call: TRBJ1-5; d_call: NA; v_call: TRBV5-8; cdr3_length: 13; cdr3_aa: CASRGAGDQPQHF; cdr3_nt: TGTGCCAGCAGGGGGGCAGGGGATCAGCCCCAGCATTTT
clone_size: once; j_call: TRBJ1-1; d_call: NA; v_call: TRBV4-1; cdr3_length: 13; cdr3_aa: CASSLDRNTEAFF; cdr3_nt: TGCGCCAGCAGCCTGGACAGGAACACTGAAGCTTTCTTT
clone_size: NA; j_call: TRBJ2-7; d_call: NA; v_call: TRBV14; cdr3_length: 17; cdr3_aa: CASSQDGWTTNSYEQYF; cdr3_nt: TGTGCCAGCAGCCAAGATGGATGGACAACCAACTCCTACGAGCAGTACTTC
clone_size: NA; j_call: TRBJ2-2; d_call: TRBD2; v_call: TRBV5-1; cdr3_length: 14; cdr3_aa: CAGRAGGNTGELFF; cdr3_nt: TGCGCCGGACGTGCGGGGGGGAACACCGGGGAGCTGTTTTTT
clone_size: NA; j_call: TRBJ2-1; d_call: NA; v_call: TRBV15; cdr3_length: 13; cdr3_aa: CATQGLGYHEQFF; cdr3_nt: TGTGCCACCCAAGGCCTGGGCTACCATGAGCAGTTCTTC
clone_size: NA; j_call: TRBJ1-5; d_call: TRBD1; v_call: TRBV28; cdr3_length: 16; cdr3_aa: CASNYLGWTGAQPQHF; cdr3_nt: TGTGCCAGCAATTACCTAGGTTGGACAGGGGCGCAGCCCCAGCATTTT
clone_size: NA; j_call: TRBJ2-1; d_call: TRBD2; v_call: TRBV11-3; cdr3_length: 15; cdr3_aa: CASSLGTSGSNEQFF; cdr3_nt: TGTGCCAGCAGCTTAGGCACTAGCGGGAGCAATGAGCAGTTCTTC
clone_size: NA; j_call: TRBJ2-7; d_call: NA; v_call: TRBV28; cdr3_length: 16; cdr3_aa: CASSPSLRHLSYEQYF; cdr3_nt: TGTGCCAGCAGCCCCTCCTTGCGGCATCTCTCCTACGAGCAGTACTTC
clone_size: NA; j_call: TRBJ2-7; d_call: TRBD2; v_call: TRBV9; cdr3_length: 15; cdr3_aa: CASSPSGPNSYEQYF; cdr3_nt: TGTGCCAGCAGCCCTAGCGGGCCCAACTCCTACGAGCAGTACTTC
clone_size: NA; j_call: TRBJ1-4; d_call: TRBD1; v_call: TRBV2; cdr3_length: 14; cdr3_aa: CASSSPGQDEKLFF; cdr3_nt: TGTGCCAGCAGTTCCCCGGGACAGGATGAAAAACTGTTTTTT
clone_size: NA; j_call: TRBJ1-3; d_call: NA; v_call: TRBV30; cdr3_length: 18; cdr3_aa: CAWSPTPRSRPSGNTIYF; cdr3_nt: TGTGCCTGGAGCCCTACCCCCCGTAGCCGACCCTCTGGAAACACCATATATTTT
clone_size: NA; j_call: TRBJ1-1; d_call: NA; v_call: TRBV5-1; cdr3_length: 15; cdr3_aa: CASSLTSYANTEAFF; cdr3_nt: TGCGCCAGCAGCTTGACGTCCTACGCGAACACTGAAGCTTTCTTT
clone_size: NA; j_call: TRBJ1-3; d_call: NA; v_call: TRBV7-2; cdr3_length: 13; cdr3_aa: CAGGTLRGNTIYF; cdr3_nt: TGTGCCGGGGGGACGCTCAGGGGAAACACCATATATTTT
clone_size: few; j_call: TRBJ2-1; d_call: TRBD2; v_call: TRBV19; cdr3_length: 15; cdr3_aa: CASSTLAASYNEQFF; cdr3_nt: TGTGCCAGTAGTACACTAGCGGCCTCCTACAATGAGCAGTTCTTC
clone_size: NA; j_call: TRBJ2-1; d_call: TRBD2; v_call: TRBV5-1; cdr3_length: 17; cdr3_aa: CASSPYMTSGSYNEQFF; cdr3_nt: TGCGCCAGCAGCCCCTATATGACTAGCGGCTCCTACAATGAGCAGTTCTTC
clone_size: NA; j_call: TRBJ1-3; d_call: NA; v_call: TRBV12-5; cdr3_length: 14; cdr3_aa: CASGVDTHPNTIYF; cdr3_nt: TGTGCTAGTGGTGTGGACACACATCCAAACACCATATATTTT
clone_size: NA; j_call: TRBJ2-3; d_call: NA; v_call: TRBV6-6; cdr3_length: 12; cdr3_aa: CASSQAVDTQYF; cdr3_nt: TGTGCCAGCAGTCAAGCGGTAGATACGCAGTATTTT
clone_size: once; j_call: TRBJ2-3; d_call: NA; v_call: TRBV14; cdr3_length: 16; cdr3_aa: CASSHRGHASKDTQYF; cdr3_nt: TGTGCCAGCAGCCACCGAGGCCACGCGAGCAAAGATACGCAGTATTTT
clone_size: NA; j_call: TRBJ2-7; d_call: NA; v_call: TRBV27; cdr3_length: 12; cdr3_aa: CASSQGLYEQYF; cdr3_nt: TGTGCCAGCAGCCAGGGGTTGTACGAGCAGTACTTC
clone_size: once; j_call: TRBJ2-2; d_call: TRBD2; v_call: TRBV9; cdr3_length: 15; cdr3_aa: CASTPSSGGAGELFF; cdr3_nt: TGTGCCAGCACCCCTTCTAGCGGGGGGGCCGGGGAGCTGTTTTTT